This is a list of T cell receptor beta chains from one sample in a study of blood T cell repertoires in COVID-19. Sequenced by immunoSEQ multiplex PCR; TCRdb stores in-frame clones only, minus some. Of approximately 360,000 clones in the sample, 89% were seen once. Sequenced: peripheral blood. The receptor set was obtained from a man aged 40-55 years with acute or convalescent COVID-19. Both conserved end residues are part of each CDR3. A D gene is named only where the DNA matches it firmly. Clone size is shown for a subset of rows, as once, few, many or a class of expanded clone.

V gene,clone size,D gene,J gene,CDR3 protein,CDR3 DNA
TRBV5-6,once,NA,TRBJ1-5,CASSLWQRNSNQPQHF,TGTGCCAGCAGCTTGTGGCAGCGGAATAGCAATCAGCCCCAGCATTTT
TRBV2,few,TRBD1,TRBJ2-1,CASSENRGSFNEQFF,TGTGCCAGCAGTGAAAACAGGGGATCGTTCAATGAGCAGTTCTTC
TRBV7-9,NA,TRBD2,TRBJ2-7,CASSISGSGLEQYF,TGTGCCAGCAGCATTAGCGGGAGCGGGCTCGAGCAGTACTTC
TRBV28,NA,TRBD2,TRBJ2-2,CASNMQREDTGELFF,TGTGCCAGCAACATGCAGCGGGAGGACACCGGGGAGCTGTTTTTT
TRBV27,NA,NA,TRBJ2-7,CASSSSSYEQYF,TGTGCCAGCAGTTCGAGCTCCTACGAGCAGTACTTC
TRBV10-3,NA,TRBD1,TRBJ1-3,CAISEAGTDYSGNTIYF,TGTGCCATCAGTGAGGCCGGGACAGACTACTCTGGAAACACCATATATTTT
TRBV19,NA,TRBD2,TRBJ2-1,CASTMAGGHYEQFF,TGTGCCAGTACTATGGCGGGGGGGCACTATGAGCAGTTCTTC
TRBV6-2/TRBV6-3,few,TRBD1,TRBJ1-2,CASSSQGADGYTF,TGTGCCAGCAGTTCCCAGGGGGCTGATGGCTACACCTTC
TRBV5-4,NA,NA,TRBJ1-3,CASSLDRVGNTIYF,TGTGCCAGCAGCTTGGACAGGGTCGGAAACACCATATATTTT
TRBV14,NA,TRBD2,TRBJ2-3,CASSQGPLAGGRTDTQYF,TGTGCCAGCAGCCAAGGCCCACTAGCGGGAGGGCGAACAGATACGCAGTATTTT
TRBV2,once,TRBD2,TRBJ2-3,CASGSGGAETDTQYF,TGTGCCAGCGGGAGCGGGGGGGCCGAGACAGATACGCAGTATTTT
TRBV28,NA,TRBD1,TRBJ1-3,CASSKGGQGAGNTIYF,TGTGCCAGCAGTAAGGGAGGACAGGGAGCGGGAAACACCATATATTTT
TRBV10-1,NA,NA,TRBJ2-5,CASKRGASDRETQYF,TGCGCCAGTAAAAGGGGCGCCTCCGACCGGGAGACCCAGTACTTC
TRBV18,NA,TRBD2,TRBJ2-3,CASSPPAGGTDTQYF,TGTGCCAGTTCCCCCCCGGCGGGAGGGACAGATACGCAGTATTTT
TRBV7-9,NA,TRBD2,TRBJ2-3,CASSPSSGGATDTQYF,TGTGCCAGCAGCCCGTCTAGCGGGGGAGCCACAGATACGCAGTATTTT
TRBV30,NA,NA,TRBJ1-2,CAWRGPGSSRGYTF,TGTGCCTGGAGAGGACCGGGATCAAGTAGGGGCTACACCTTC
TRBV5-4,NA,NA,TRBJ1-6,CASSLLKSSYNSPLHF,TGTGCCAGCAGCTTGTTGAAGAGCTCCTATAATTCACCCCTCCACTTT
TRBV28,NA,NA,TRBJ1-1,CASSLRGQRAEAFF,TGTGCCAGCAGTTTACGGGGCCAGCGGGCTGAAGCTTTCTTT
TRBV10-3,once,NA,TRBJ1-1,CATATGTSNTEAFF,TGTGCCACTGCCACAGGGACGAGTAACACTGAAGCTTTCTTT
TRBV5-1,NA,TRBD1,TRBJ2-5,CASSVKTGSETQYF,TGCGCCAGCAGCGTAAAGACAGGGTCAGAGACCCAGTACTTC
TRBV10-3,NA,TRBD2,TRBJ2-1,CAIRGTSGDSYNEQFF,TGTGCCATCAGGGGGACTAGCGGGGATTCCTACAATGAGCAGTTCTTC
TRBV21-1,NA,NA,TRBJ2-2,CASSNGGGLTGELFF,TGTGCCAGCAGCAATGGGGGAGGGCTCACCGGGGAGCTGTTTTTT
TRBV4-1,NA,NA,TRBJ1-1,CASSQAGIWNTEAFF,TGCGCCAGCAGCCAAGCAGGAATCTGGAACACTGAAGCTTTCTTT
TRBV24-1,NA,TRBD2,TRBJ2-7,CATSESGTTYEQYF,TGTGCCACCAGTGAATCCGGGACTACCTACGAGCAGTACTTC
TRBV5-5,few,NA,TRBJ2-1,CASSLSGDGGLNEQFF,TGTGCCAGCAGCTTGTCGGGGGACGGGGGTTTGAATGAGCAGTTCTTC
TRBV28,once,NA,TRBJ2-7,CASSLLPYGSGNEQYF,TGTGCCAGCAGTTTACTCCCTTACGGGAGTGGCAACGAGCAGTACTTC
TRBV4-2,NA,NA,TRBJ2-1,CASSQEVLANDEQFF,TGTGCCAGCAGCCAAGAGGTGCTAGCTAACGATGAGCAGTTCTTC
TRBV5-4,NA,TRBD2,TRBJ2-5,CASSKRLARSEETQYF,TGTGCCAGCAGCAAAAGACTAGCCCGGTCCGAAGAGACCCAGTACTTC
TRBV4-2,NA,NA,TRBJ2-1,CASSRSRELRDEQFF,TGTGCCAGCAGTCGAAGTCGGGAGCTACGCGATGAGCAGTTCTTC
TRBV3-1/TRBV3-2,NA,TRBD1,TRBJ2-2,CASSFGQGPTGELFF,TGTGCCAGCAGCTTCGGACAGGGACCCACCGGGGAGCTGTTTTTT
TRBV6-5,NA,TRBD2,TRBJ2-5,CASSKGLAEETQYF,TGTGCCAGCAGTAAGGGACTAGCAGAGGAGACCCAGTACTTC
TRBV7-9,NA,NA,TRBJ1-2,CASSLAREGYGYTF,TGTGCCAGCAGCTTAGCCAGGGAGGGCTATGGCTACACCTTC
TRBV2,once,TRBD2,TRBJ2-1,CASSDGLAGGPSNNEQFF,TGTGCCAGCAGTGATGGGCTAGCGGGAGGTCCGTCGAACAATGAGCAGTTCTTC
TRBV18,NA,NA,TRBJ2-7,CASSPNGSGEQYF,TGTGCCAGCTCACCAAACGGGAGCGGAGAGCAGTACTTC
TRBV18,once,NA,TRBJ2-1,CASSPYAQGSNEQFF,TGTGCCAGCTCACCGTACGCACAGGGAAGTAATGAGCAGTTCTTC
TRBV7-8,NA,NA,TRBJ1-5,CASSPNGVGQPQHF,TGTGCCAGCAGCCCCAACGGGGTTGGGCAGCCCCAGCATTTT
TRBV3-1/TRBV3-2,NA,TRBD1,TRBJ1-2,CASSQGQGVWSYTF,TGTGCCAGCAGCCAAGGACAGGGAGTATGGAGCTACACCTTC
TRBV4-3,NA,TRBD2,TRBJ2-2,CASSQGSTSGSYTGELFF,TGCGCCAGCAGCCAAGGGTCTACTAGCGGGTCCTACACCGGGGAGCTGTTTTTT
TRBV7-6,once,TRBD1,TRBJ2-7,CASSLTGTGIYEQYF,TGTGCCAGCAGCCTAACCGGGACAGGGATCTACGAGCAGTACTTC
TRBV5-4,NA,NA,TRBJ2-3,CASSFNGDTQYF,TGTGCCAGCAGCTTCAACGGTGATACGCAGTATTTT